The 30 T cell receptor beta chains below all came from one sample that was sequenced in a study of siplizumab effects on memory and regulatory T cells (dated by TCRdb to about 2019). The method behind the library was the immunoSEQ multiplex PCR assay. TCRdb took over this immuneACCESS table, retaining in-frame rearrangements with V and J assigned. Such tables are incomplete; in checked studies, under half of the missing clones stem from an unresolved V gene, and the remainder is unexplained. Recorded for this sample are about 52,000 clones; under 98% of them occurred a single time. Approximately 0.59% of the sample is in the top ten clones. Material for sequencing was naive CD4+ T cells sorted from blood. The sample's cell subset or site label is to be understood as: unstimulated naive T cells. These receptors all stem from a human donor in good health.

This chain uses TRBV10-3 with TRBJ2-7; TRBD2 might be the D (6 bases). Trimming cost V 10 bases and J 0 bases, with 16 bases left between them. The CDR3 length is 14 residues. Germline V gene data show CDR1 as ENHRY and CDR2 as SYGVKD. This CDR3 is CATGDSRSSYEQYF. CDR3 DNA: TGTGCCACCGGGGACTCAAGGAGCTCCTACGAGCAGTACTTC.

V usage is TRBV4-3 and J usage is TRBJ2-1; 7 nucleotides match TRBD2. V lost 2 bases to trimming and J lost 7 bases; unmatched junction nucleotides: 8. Germline CDR1 and CDR2: LGHNA and YSLEER. There are 15 residues in the CDR3. The CDR3 DNA follows: TGCGCCAGCAGCCAATTAACGGGAGGATTTAATGAGCAGTTCTTC. This sequence encodes CASSQLTGGFNEQFF.

V gene TRBV19 combines with J gene TRBJ2-5; 9 nucleotides match TRBD2. Germline lookup yields CDR1 LNHDA and CDR2 SQIVND (reference sequence). The CDR3 spans 16 residues. Germline trimming cut 3 bases from V and 2 bases from J; bases unmatched to any gene: 7. The CDR3 bases are TGTGCCAGTAGTATGGCAGCGGGAGGCCTACAAGAGACCCAGTACTTC. Translating gives CASSMAAGGLQETQYF.

V gene TRBV30 combines with J gene TRBJ2-2; no firm D call. Germline V gene data show CDR1 as GTSNPN and CDR2 as SVGIG (reference sequence). The CDR3 runs to 14 residues. Trimming shortened V by 1 base and J by 3 bases, and 9 bases separated the two germline ends. The CDR3 nucleotides read TGTGCCTGGAGTGGTCTCAGCTACACCGGGGAGCTGTTTTTT. Its translation: CAWSGLSYTGELFF.

This clone was counted once. This sequence joins TRBV2 and TRBJ2-1, with 12 bases identical to TRBD2. Germline V gives CDR1 SNHLY, CDR2 FYNNEI. With V trimmed by 7 bases and J by 7 bases, 5 bases remained unmatched. The CDR3 runs to 14 residues. In DNA, the CDR3 is TGTGCCAGCATAGGACTAGCGGGATATAATGAGCAGTTCTTC. Protein: CASIGLAGYNEQFF.

The V gene is TRBV11-3, the J gene TRBJ2-7; the D is unclear. Looked up from germline, CDR1 is SGHNT and CDR2 is YENEEA. The V end lost 0 bases, the J end lost 4 bases, and 22 bases lay between the germline ends. The CDR3 length is 18 residues. The DNA for the CDR3 is TGTGCCAGCAGCTTAGAAGCCGCACGGGCTCCAGTTGGGTACGAGCAGTACTTC. Its protein is CASSLEAARAPVGYEQYF.

In nucleotides, the CDR3 is TGCGCCAGCAGCCAAGAAGGGACACCGAACACTGAAGCTTTCTTT. Its protein product is CASSQEGTPNTEAFF. V is TRBV4-3 and J is TRBJ1-1, with D possibly being TRBD1 (6 bases). Trimming removed 0 bases at V and 1 base at J, with 9 bases between. Germline CDR1 LGHNA, CDR2 YSLEER. CDR3 length: 15 residues.

This rearrangement joins TRBV6-6 to TRBJ2-7; D is perhaps TRBD1 (6 bases). There are 14 residues in the CDR3. Looked up from germline, CDR1 is MNHNY and CDR2 is SVGAGI (reference sequence). V was clipped by 3 bases and J by 2 bases, with 11 bases between them. The CDR3 nucleotides are TGTGCCAGCAGTTATAGGGACACTACCTACGAGCAGTACTTC. This translates into CASSYRDTTYEQYF.

This clone was recorded a few times. The chain links TRBV30 to TRBJ1-1, with D possibly being TRBD1 (5 bases). Germline assignment: CDR1 GTSNPN and CDR2 SVGIG (reference sequence). Trimming took off 4 bases at V and 6 bases at J, with 12 bases between the two ends. The CDR3 is made up of 12 amino acids. DNA for the CDR3: TGTGCCTGGACCGGACATCCCGCTGAAGCTTTCTTT. This translates into CAWTGHPAEAFF. Looking up the rest from reference TRBV30 and TRBJ1-1 gives the full variable domain: SQTIHQWPATLVQPVGSPLSLECTVEGTSNPNLYWYRQAAGRGLQLLFYSVGIGQISSEVPQNLSASRPQDRQFILSSKKLLLSDSGFYLCAWTGHPAEAFFGQGTRLTVV.

CDR3 sequence: CASSRLTSGTDTQYF. The CDR3 DNA is TGTGCCAGCAGCCGACTGACTAGCGGGACAGATACGCAGTATTTT. The chain employs TRBV5-4 and TRBJ2-3, with 10 bases aligning to TRBD2. The germline CDR1 and CDR2 sequences are SGHNT and YYREEE (reference sequence). The CDR3 has 15 amino acids. The V and J ends lost 4 bases and 3 bases, in that order; junction bases with no gene match: 5.

The chain couples TRBV2 to TRBJ1-2; 9 bases are a match to TRBD1. The V segment lost 4 bases and the J segment 7 bases; nucleotides outside the gene matches: 7. Per germline, CDR1 SNHLY and CDR2 FYNNEI. This CDR3 has 14 amino acids. In DNA form, the CDR3 reads TGTGCCAGCAGTGGTGGGACAGGGATTTTTGGCTACACCTTC. Translating gives CASSGGTGIFGYTF.

The V gene is TRBV9, the J gene TRBJ2-5; 9 nucleotides line up with TRBD1. The germline V gene has CDR1 SGDLS and CDR2 YYNGEE. The CDR3 extends over 15 amino acids. With V trimmed by 0 bases and J by 5 bases, 5 bases remained unmatched. The DNA for the CDR3 is TGTGCCAGCAGCGTAGCGACAGGGGGACGGGAGACCCAGTACTTC. Protein: CASSVATGGRETQYF. The full variable domain, completed using reference TRBV9 and TRBJ2-5, is DSGVTQTPKHLITATGQRVTLRCSPRSGDLSVYWYQQSLDQGLQFLIQYYNGEERAKGNILERFSAQQFPDLHSELNLSSLELGDSALYFCASSVATGGRETQYFGPGTRLLVL.

The chain combines TRBV12-5 with TRBJ1-5, with D possibly being TRBD1 (5 bases). Germline-derived CDR1 and CDR2 are LGHNT and FRNRAP. V lost 0 bases and J 5 bases, leaving 17 bases between the germline ends. The CDR3 consists of 17 residues. This CDR3 is CASGLVLRGGSHQPQHF. In DNA form, the CDR3 reads TGTGCTAGTGGTTTGGTACTTAGGGGCGGCTCACATCAGCCCCAGCATTTT.

The chain carries TRBV18 and TRBJ2-7, with D possibly matching TRBD2 (5 bases). The CDR3 extends over 14 amino acids. In germline, CDR1 is KGHSH, CDR2 LQKENI. Trimming shortened V by 2 bases and J by 5 bases, and 13 bases separated the two germline ends. The CDR3 nucleotides read TGTGCCAGCTCACCAAACCTAGCTAGCCACGAGCAGTACTTC. Its protein product is CASSPNLASHEQYF. The variable domain in full, with the rest retrieved from reference TRBV18 and TRBJ2-7, is NAGVMQNPRHLVRRRGQEARLRCSPMKGHSHVYWYRQLPEEGLKFMVYLQKENIIDESGMPKERFSAEFPKEGPSILRIQQVVRGDSAAYFCASSPNLASHEQYFGPGTRLTVT.

CDR3 DNA: TGTGCCAGCAGCTTAGCAGGCGGGGAAGTCGAGCAGTACTTC. This gives the protein CASSLAGGEVEQYF. The chain is built from TRBV7-2 and TRBJ2-7; D may be TRBD2 (6 bases). The CDR3 runs 14 residues. Trimming took 0 bases from V and 6 from J, leaving 12 bases between them. The germline gives CDR1 SGHTA, CDR2 FQGNSA. Drawing the rest from reference TRBV7-2 and TRBJ2-7, the complete variable domain is GAGVSQSPSNKVTEKGKDVELRCDPISGHTALYWYRQSLGQGLEFLIYFQGNSAPDKSGLPSDRFSAERTGGSVSTLTIQRTQQEDSAVYLCASSLAGGEVEQYFGPGTRLTVT.

This clone has a single count. The CDR3 region has the DNA TGTGCCAGCAGCCAACCGGGACAGCCCAATCAGCCCCAGCATTTT. This translates into CASSQPGQPNQPQHF. The rearrangement links TRBV4-2 to TRBJ1-5, with 7 bases aligning to TRBD1. V shed 2 bases and J 3 bases; nucleotides not matched to a gene: 4. The CDR3 totals 15 residues. Germline-derived CDR1 and CDR2 are LGHNA and YNFKEQ.

The chain uses TRBV28 and TRBJ2-2; tentatively, D is TRBD2 (5 bases). The V and J ends lost 3 bases and 7 bases respectively, with 9 bases between them. CDR1 and CDR2 (germline): MDHEN, SYDVKM. The CDR3 has 13 amino acids. In DNA, the CDR3 is TGTGCCAGCAGTTTGAGGGATCGCGGGGAGCTGTTTTTT. Amino acids: CASSLRDRGELFF. Full variable domain (remainder filled in from reference TRBV28 and TRBJ2-2): DVKVTQSSRYLVKRTGEKVFLECVQDMDHENMFWYRQDPGLGLRLIYFSYDVKMKEKGDIPEGYSVSREKKERFSLILESASTNQTSMYLCASSLRDRGELFFGEGSRLTVL.

V and J are TRBV6-1 and TRBJ1-1; D is uncertain. CDR3 length equals 12 residues. Germline CDR1 and CDR2: MNHNS and SASEGT. Trimming shortened V by 10 bases and J by 5 bases, and 14 bases separated the two germline ends. For the CDR3, the DNA is TGTGCCACCGCGGGGTATAATACTGAAGCTTTCTTT. This translates into CATAGYNTEAFF.

V is TRBV29-1 and J is TRBJ2-5; D perhaps matches TRBD1 (6 bases). This CDR3 is 12 amino acids long. The V gene lost 7 bases and the J gene lost 5 bases, with 14 bases spanning the gap. Germline lookup yields CDR1 SQVTM and CDR2 ANQGSEA. The CDR3 is CSGTGTWETQYF. CDR3 in DNA: TGCAGCGGTACAGGGACCTGGGAGACCCAGTACTTC.

The CDR3 here is CASSQESGLTDTQYF. The CDR3 DNA sequence: TGCGCCAGCAGCCAAGAGAGCGGTCTCACAGATACGCAGTATTTT. The chain joins TRBV4-1 to TRBJ2-3; a weak D match, TRBD2 (5 bases). Trimming removed 0 bases at V and 2 bases at J, with 9 bases between. The CDR3 runs to 15 residues. Per germline, CDR1 MGHRA and CDR2 YSYEKL.

This chain joins TRBV7-2 and TRBJ2-2; D is unresolved. This CDR3 spans 11 amino acids. Trimming cost V 7 bases and J 6 bases, with 6 bases left between them. CDR1 and CDR2 from the germline V gene are SGHTA and FQGNSA. The CDR3 sequence: CASTGPGELFF. For the CDR3, the DNA is TGTGCCAGCACCGGACCCGGGGAGCTGTTTTTT.

For this clone: This sample includes further DNA sequences coding for the same CDR3. The chain links TRBV6-5 to TRBJ1-1; D unclear. Looked up from germline, CDR1 is MNHEY and CDR2 is SVGAGI. The CDR3 length is 14 residues. Trimming stripped 0 bases from V and 1 base from J, with 6 bases between. DNA for the CDR3: TGTGCCAGCAGTTACTCGCGGGGGAACACTGAAGCTTTCTTT. It is translated as CASSYSRGNTEAFF.

The chain couples TRBV30 to TRBJ1-1; D gene ambiguous. The germline V gene has CDR1 GTSNPN and CDR2 SVGIG (reference sequence). The CDR3 has 11 amino acids. V lost 2 bases and J lost 5, with 6 bases in between. CDR3 residues: CAWSRVTEAFF. The CDR3 nucleotides are TGTGCCTGGAGTCGAGTAACTGAAGCTTTCTTT.

This chain uses TRBV5-6 with TRBJ2-3; maybe TRBD2 (5 bases). The germline V gene has CDR1 SGHDT and CDR2 YYEEEE. Trimming pared 0 bases from V and 6 bases from J, leaving 14 bases between. The CDR3 sequence is 15 residues long. This CDR3 reads CASSLVRDNRDTQYF. As DNA, the CDR3 is TGTGCCAGCAGCTTGGTTCGGGATAATCGGGATACGCAGTATTTT.

V is TRBV28 and J is TRBJ1-5, with TRBD1 as a possible D gene (6 bases). This CDR3 is 15 amino acids long. The V gene's germline CDR1 is MDHEN and CDR2 SYDVKM. The V gene lost 6 bases and the J gene lost 0 bases, with 12 bases spanning the gap. The CDR3 loop is CASRTGTSSNQPQHF. In nucleotides, the CDR3 is TGTGCCAGCAGAACCGGGACAAGTAGCAATCAGCCCCAGCATTTT. Full variable domain (outside the CDR3, taken from reference TRBV28 and TRBJ1-5): DVKVTQSSRYLVKRTGEKVFLECVQDMDHENMFWYRQDPGLGLRLIYFSYDVKMKEKGDIPEGYSVSREKKERFSLILESASTNQTSMYLCASRTGTSSNQPQHFGDGTRLSIL.

This chain uses TRBV19 with TRBJ2-7, with TRBD1 matching over 7 bases. The V and J ends lost 7 bases and 2 bases, in that order; junction bases with no gene match: 8. Germline V gene lookup returns CDR1 LNHDA and CDR2 SQIVND (reference sequence). The CDR3 spans 14 residues. CDR3 nucleotide sequence: TGTGCCAGTACCTCCCCTAGGGGGCCCTACGAGCAGTACTTC. As protein: CASTSPRGPYEQYF.

This chain joins TRBV14 and TRBJ2-3; no clear D. Per germline, CDR1 SGHDN and CDR2 FVKESK. The CDR3 length is 13 residues. Trimming stripped 0 bases from V and 7 bases from J, with 8 bases between. The CDR3 sequence is CASSQDYWHTQYF. In DNA, the CDR3 is TGTGCCAGCAGCCAAGATTATTGGCATACGCAGTATTTT.

The genes are TRBV19 and TRBJ1-3; 8 nucleotides align to TRBD1. In germline, CDR1 is LNHDA, CDR2 SQIVND (reference sequence). The CDR3 is made up of 13 amino acids. J was trimmed by 3 bases and V by 9 bases; bases with no gene match: 4. CDR3 sequence: CASLGTGGNTIYF. DNA of the CDR3: TGTGCCAGCCTAGGGACAGGTGGAAACACCATATATTTT.

This chain links TRBV29-1 with TRBJ2-1; 8 positions match TRBD1. The V segment lost 5 bases and the J segment 4 bases; nucleotides outside the gene matches: 19. Germline V gene sequence: CDR1 SQVTM, CDR2 ANQGSEA. The CDR3 covers 18 residues. In DNA, the CDR3 is TGCAGCGTTCGGACAGGGAGGCCACTGATAGGGGATTACAATGAGCAGTTCTTC. It yields the protein CSVRTGRPLIGDYNEQFF.

V and J are TRBV10-3 and TRBJ2-2, with 8 bases matching TRBD1. Germline CDR1 reads ENHRY; CDR2 reads SYGVKD. This CDR3 has 16 residues. V dropped 5 bases and J dropped 2; count of bases not matched to a gene: 7. In DNA, the CDR3 is TGTGCCATCAGTAACCGGGACAGGCGAAACACCGGGGAGCTGTTTTTT. This encodes CAISNRDRRNTGELFF.